This T cell receptor (beta chain) stems from a study of shared clonotypes between healthy human individuals. Study-level results: For naive CD4 cells, roughly 5% of clonotypes were shared across four donors.

This clone was observed a handful of times. Its antigen is not identified. Participating donors were healthy, HIV-negative adults free of recent acute infections or vaccinations. Trimming removed 9 bases from V and 0 bases from J, with 8 bases in between. The CDR3 is 13 amino acids. Germline assignment: CDR1 LNHDA and CDR2 SQIVND (reference sequence). Original processing methods: Filtering was not the same, since immunoSEQ gave junction-only sequences without quality scores. TCRdb's copy holds only in-frame clones and misses some; the assay was immunoSEQ multiplex PCR. That table gives V, J and clone size, and the DNA gave D and trimming. The table shows 640,000 or so clones, with 60% to 80% occurring only once.

V gene TRBV19 combines with J gene TRBJ2-2; D may be TRBD1 (5 bases). Sequencing was performed on memory CD4+ T cells sorted from blood. Sample subset: CD45RA-negative fraction. The TCR originated in a woman in her twenties or thirties in good health. CDR3 DNA: TGTGCCAGCAGGGAATCGAACACCGGGGAGCTGTTTTTT. Translated, it gives CASRESNTGELFF.